Following are 29 T cell receptor beta chains from one sample sequenced in a study of T cells in Graves' hyperthyroidism and ophthalmopathy (dated by TCRdb to between 2017 and 2020). The method was multiplex PCR. Sequenced on an Illumina HiSeq 2000. The TCR beta CDR3 regions were amplified from the RNA transcripts. The first round of RT-PCR for the TCR CDR3 was performed with the HTBI primer set and the Qiagen OneStep RT-PCR kit. TCRdb trimmed the raw reads at Q25, called clones with MiXCR and kept productive beta chains. All rows with the same CDR3 protein become a single entry with the most common DNA and genes. The sample yields around 620,000 distinct CDR3 sequences; about a sixth were counted once. Clones ranked in the top ten supply about 3.8% of the sample. The material sequenced was blood. These receptors were obtained from a woman aged 25 to 39 with Graves' hyperthyroidism.

This chain uses TRBV4-1 with TRBJ2-3; D gene uncertain. CDR3 length: 15 amino acids. V shed 1 base and J shed 4 bases, with 12 bases lying between them. CDR1 and CDR2 from the germline V gene are MGHRA and YSYEKL. The CDR3 nucleotides are TGCGCCAGCAGCCAAGTTGGGATAAGCGCAGATACGCAGTATTTT. This codes for CASSQVGISADTQYF.

This clonotype was seen a few times. This chain uses TRBV5-6 with TRBJ2-2; maybe TRBD2 (5 bases). CDR3 length: 14 residues. Germline V gene data show CDR1 as SGHDT and CDR2 as YYEEEE. V was clipped by 6 bases and J by 0 bases, with 9 bases between them. The CDR3 loop is CASNGGTNTGELFF. The CDR3 coding sequence is TGTGCCAGCAATGGAGGAACGAACACCGGGGAGCTGTTTTTT.

This clonotype has just a few counts. The rearrangement links TRBV9 to TRBJ2-1; 7 bases match TRBD2. The germline V gene encodes CDR1 SGDLS and CDR2 YYNGEE. The CDR3 is 16 amino acids. Losses at the gene ends were 2 bases for V and 9 bases for J; bases not matched to a gene: 14. The CDR3 nucleotides are TGTGCCAGCAGCGTGGGGGGGAGCAGTCAACTTAGTGAGCAGTTCTTC. Translation: CASSVGGSSQLSEQFF. Filled out from reference TRBV9 and TRBJ2-1, the complete variable domain reads DSGVTQTPKHLITATGQRVTLRCSPRSGDLSVYWYQQSLDQGLQFLIQYYNGEERAKGNILERFSAQQFPDLHSELNLSSLELGDSALYFCASSVGGSSQLSEQFFGPGTRLTVL.

In regard to this clonotype: The CDR3 end shows no conserved phenylalanine or tryptophan, and so a read error is likely. This chain joins TRBV27 and TRBJ1-1; the D gene is possibly TRBD1 (6 bases). Trimming cost V 3 bases and J 5 bases, with 19 bases left between them. Germline-derived CDR1 and CDR2 are MNHEY and SMNVEV (reference sequence). CDR3 length: 16 amino acids. The CDR3 is CASSLGPGAGITEAFL. In DNA, the CDR3 is TGTGCCAGCAGTTTGGGGCCAGGGGCAGGGATAACTGAAGCTTTCTTA.

This chain joins TRBV6-1 and TRBJ1-5; possibly TRBD1 for D (5 bases). Germline-derived CDR1 and CDR2 are MNHNS and SASEGT. Trimming removed 8 bases from V and 0 bases from J, with 11 bases in between. The CDR3 runs to 14 residues. CDR3 amino acids: CASGGMFSNQPQHF. The CDR3 bases are TGTGCCAGCGGGGGGATGTTTAGCAATCAGCCCCAGCATTTT.

This clonotype has just a few counts. At one boundary the junction diverges from the germline segment, which might be a read error. The chain employs TRBV20-1 and TRBJ2-1; D perhaps matches TRBD2 (5 bases). The CDR3 is 14 amino acids. The germline V gene has CDR1 DFQATT and CDR2 SNEGSKA (reference sequence). Here the CDR3 reads CSAREEVSYNEQLF. In DNA form, the CDR3 reads TGCAGTGCTAGAGAGGAGGTCTCCTACAATGAGCAGCTCTTC.

In its sample, this clonotype was seen many times. V and J are TRBV18 and TRBJ1-2, with D perhaps TRBD1 (5 bases). Trimming took 8 bases from V and 10 from J, leaving 23 bases between them. CDR3 length: 14 amino acids. CDR1 is KGHSH, CDR2 LQKENI, per germline. The CDR3, as DNA: TGTGCCAGCGCCATTGGGACGGGGATCTATCCCTACACCTTC. Its protein product is CASAIGTGIYPYTF.

This chain uses TRBV28 with TRBJ2-5, with 11 bases matching TRBD2. This CDR3 has 15 residues. V trimming: 5 bases; J trimming: 6 bases; junction bases outside the gene matches: 8. The germline V gene has CDR1 MDHEN and CDR2 SYDVKM. The CDR3 is CASSPGTSGKKTQYF. The CDR3 region has the DNA TGTGCCAGCAGTCCCGGGACTAGCGGAAAGAAGACCCAGTACTTC.

The chain couples TRBV10-3 to TRBJ1-1; D remains ambiguous. Germline V lookup: CDR1 ENHRY, CDR2 SYGVKD. CDR3 length: 14 amino acids. Trimming shortened V by 0 bases and J by 2 bases, and 7 bases separated the two germline ends. The CDR3 region is CAISESGTNTEAFF. In DNA, the CDR3 is TGTGCCATCAGTGAGTCGGGCACCAACACTGAAGCTTTCTTT.

This clonotype was counted at least ten times. V is TRBV6-6 and J is TRBJ2-7, with 9 bases that match TRBD2. Germline assignment: CDR1 MNHNY and CDR2 SVGAGI (reference sequence). The CDR3 extends over 16 amino acids. V lost 1 base to trimming and J lost 2 bases; unmatched junction nucleotides: 6. CDR3 loop: CASSYFSGSRTYEQYF. DNA for the CDR3: TGTGCCAGCAGTTACTTTAGCGGGAGTCGGACCTACGAGCAGTACTTC.

This clonotype was recorded at least ten times. DNA for the CDR3: TGTGCCAGCAGTTTGGCGGGCGGTATACCCTACGAGCAGTACTTC. Amino acids: CASSLAGGIPYEQYF. V and J are TRBV28 and TRBJ2-7; D may be TRBD2 (5 bases). This CDR3 contains 15 residues. V was trimmed by 3 bases and J by 2 bases, leaving 14 bases between them. The V gene's germline CDR1 is MDHEN and CDR2 SYDVKM.

The chain employs TRBV20-1 and TRBJ2-5; D might be TRBD2 (6 bases). V was clipped by 3 bases and J by 1 base, with 12 bases between them. Germline V gene sequence: CDR1 DFQATT, CDR2 SNEGSKA (reference sequence). The CDR3 runs to 14 residues. The CDR3 bases are TGCAGTGCTAGTCCCGGACTATTCCAAGAGACCCAGTACTTC. This codes for CSASPGLFQETQYF.

This clonotype was detected only a few times. One base away lies a much larger clone, so this may be a sequencing read error. V and J are TRBV7-2 and TRBJ2-3; 12 bases fit TRBD2. The germline CDR1 and CDR2 sequences are SGHTA and FQGNSA. The CDR3 spans 16 residues. Trimming took 4 bases from V and 8 from J; bases not matched to a gene: 10. CDR3 nucleotide sequence: TGTGCCAGCAGCTCAGTCCTAGCGGGAGGGCAGGGTACGCAGTATTTT. Amino acids: CASSSVLAGGQGTQYF.

The V and J genes are TRBV20-1 and TRBJ2-7; tentatively, D is TRBD2 (6 bases). There are 14 residues in the CDR3. The germline CDR1 and CDR2 sequences are DFQATT and SNEGSKA (reference sequence). Trimming shortened V by 6 bases and J by 3 bases, and 18 bases separated the two germline ends. The CDR3 DNA reads as TGCAGTGCCGTCAGACCGGGACTTGTCTACGAGCAGTACTTC. Its protein product is CSAVRPGLVYEQYF.

This clonotype was seen repeatedly, ten times or more. The chain couples TRBV6-2 or TRBV6-3 to TRBJ2-7, with a possible D match to TRBD2 (6 bases). The CDR3 covers 14 residues. The germline V gene encodes CDR1 MNHEY and CDR2 SVGEGT. V lost 6 bases and J 2 bases, leaving 14 bases between the germline ends. The CDR3, as DNA: TGTGCCAGCAGAAACGGGCGGGGACCCTACGAGCAGTACTTC. Its translation is CASRNGRGPYEQYF.

This clonotype was seen a handful of times. The chain has TRBV6-2 or TRBV6-3 and TRBJ2-7; D is possibly TRBD1 or TRBD2 (5 bases each). CDR3 length: 16 amino acids. V was trimmed by 0 bases and J by 3 bases, leaving 15 bases between them. CDR1 is MNHEY and CDR2 is SVGEGT in the germline V gene. The CDR3 protein is CASSYSRGADFYEQYF. The CDR3, as DNA: TGTGCCAGCAGTTACTCGAGAGGGGCAGACTTCTACGAGCAGTACTTC.

This clonotype came up a few times. This chain joins TRBV6-1 and TRBJ2-2; TRBD1 matches 7 bases. The CDR3 consists of 16 residues. V was pared by 4 bases and J by 0 bases, with 5 bases of the junction left unmatched. Per germline, CDR1 MNHNS and CDR2 SASEGT. The CDR3: CASSGWGQPNTGELFF. The CDR3 bases are TGTGCCAGCAGTGGGTGGGGACAGCCGAACACCGGGGAGCTGTTTTTT.

This clonotype was found many times. This sequence joins TRBV4-2 and TRBJ2-5; TRBD2 is a possible D gene (7 bases). In germline, CDR1 is LGHNA, CDR2 YNFKEQ. The CDR3 runs 18 residues. V was clipped by 0 bases and J by 5 bases, with 22 bases between them. The CDR3 is CASSQDFASSGQHETQYF. CDR3 nucleotides: TGTGCCAGCAGCCAAGATTTCGCGTCTAGCGGACAGCATGAGACCCAGTACTTC.

This chain joins TRBV7-3 and TRBJ2-3; TRBD1 matches at 9 bases. Germline V lookup: CDR1 SGHTA, CDR2 FQGTGA. Trimming cost V 6 bases and J 8 bases; bases outside gene matches: 6. The CDR3 covers 13 residues. For the CDR3, the DNA is TGTGCCAGCAGAAGGGACAGGGAGGGTACGCAGTATTTT. Its translation is CASRRDREGTQYF.

In its sample, this clonotype was seen a few times. The chain couples TRBV6-1 to TRBJ1-5; 10 bases match TRBD1. The J segment lost 6 bases and the V segment lost 7 bases, leaving 12 bases of the junction unmatched. Germline CDR1 and CDR2: MNHNS and SASEGT. The CDR3 sequence is 16 residues long. The CDR3 nucleotides are TGTGCCAGCACACGAAGGGACAGGGGAATCGGTCAGCCCCAGCATTTT. The encoded protein is CASTRRDRGIGQPQHF.

This clonotype was recorded at least ten times. The chain employs TRBV20-1 and TRBJ2-7; TRBD1 matches 8 bases. V lost 5 bases to trimming and J lost 9 bases; unmatched junction nucleotides: 12. Germline lookup yields CDR1 DFQATT and CDR2 SNEGSKA (reference sequence). This CDR3 is 13 amino acids long. CDR3: CSALDRDRKMQYF. DNA of the CDR3: TGCAGTGCTTTGGACCGGGACAGGAAAATGCAGTACTTC.

The chain uses TRBV11-2 and TRBJ2-1, with a tentative D call TRBD2 (6 bases). The germline CDR1 and CDR2 sequences are SGHAT and FQNNGV. CDR3 length equals 13 residues. V was cut by 4 bases and J by 15 bases, with 19 bases left in between. CDR3 loop: CASSSPGRPGVFF. CDR3 DNA sequence: TGTGCCAGCAGCTCCCCGGGGCGCCCGGGGGTGTTCTTC.

The chain joins TRBV12-3 or TRBV12-4 to TRBJ2-7; D gene unclear. The CDR3 runs 11 residues. Trimming stripped 2 bases from V and 6 bases from J, with 5 bases between. The CDR3 loop is CASSLYSEQYF. The CDR3 region has the DNA TGTGCCAGCAGTTTATATTCCGAGCAGTACTTC.

This clonotype has ten or more counts. V gene TRBV20-1 combines with J gene TRBJ2-7; TRBD2 matches at 10 bases. This CDR3 comprises 18 residues. Germline CDR1 and CDR2: DFQATT and SNEGSKA (reference sequence). V was clipped by 4 bases and J by 3 bases; unmatched bases: 18. The DNA for the CDR3 is TGCAGTGCTAAATTAGGACTAGCGGTGGGACTAAATATCTACGAGCAGTACTTC. It yields the protein CSAKLGLAVGLNIYEQYF.

This clonotype was counted between two and nine times. The chain recombines TRBV7-9 with TRBJ2-5; D is perhaps TRBD2 (5 bases). V was shortened by 6 bases and J by 4 bases, with 18 bases between the two germline ends. The CDR3 extends over 15 amino acids. CDR1 is SEHNR and CDR2 is FQNEAQ in the germline V gene (reference sequence). The CDR3 spells CASRPILNGVETQYF. CDR3 DNA: TGTGCCAGCAGACCTATACTAAACGGGGTAGAGACCCAGTACTTC.

This clonotype was found a few times. The chain couples TRBV11-2 to TRBJ2-1; D call uncertain. Trimming stripped 5 bases from V and 1 base from J, with 18 bases between. Germline lookup yields CDR1 SGHAT and CDR2 FQNNGV. The CDR3 runs to 17 residues. The CDR3 region is CASSLRPTGRSYNEQFF. As DNA, the CDR3 is TGTGCCAGCAGCCTCCGGCCCACGGGTAGGTCCTACAATGAGCAGTTCTTC.

The V and J genes are TRBV7-9 and TRBJ2-3; 7 bases line up with TRBD2. This CDR3 has 15 amino acids. The germline V gene encodes CDR1 SEHNR and CDR2 FQNEAQ (reference sequence). V lost 2 bases and J lost 11; bases outside the gene matches: 13. CDR3 sequence reads: CASSLSGIAGRMQYF. CDR3 in DNA: TGTGCCAGCAGCTTAAGTGGAATAGCGGGCCGCATGCAGTATTTT.

This clonotype was observed many times. The chain uses TRBV27 and TRBJ1-1; maybe TRBD1 (5 bases). Trimming removed 2 bases from V and 1 base from J, with 14 bases in between. The V gene's germline CDR1 is MNHEY and CDR2 SMNVEV (reference sequence). This CDR3 comprises 16 residues. This chain's CDR3 is CASSLTLGAGNTEAFF. The CDR3 DNA reads TGTGCCAGCAGTTTAACCCTTGGGGCAGGGAACACTGAAGCTTTCTTT.

The chain employs TRBV20-1 and TRBJ2-1; 8 nucleotides align to TRBD2. CDR1 and CDR2 (germline): DFQATT, SNEGSKA (reference sequence). V lost 1 base and J lost 8; bases outside the gene matches: 10. The CDR3 is made up of 15 amino acids. The CDR3 spells CSARGYGRAGHEQFF. The CDR3 bases are TGCAGTGCTAGAGGGTACGGGAGGGCCGGGCATGAGCAGTTCTTC.